A single sample is the source of the 5 T cell receptor beta chains below, sequenced in a study of cytomegalovirus exposure and HLA in healthy donors. PCR involved 60 Vbeta and 13 Jbeta primers. Data came from immunoSEQ multiplex PCR; TCRdb stores just in-frame clones and leaves some out. The sample yields 200,000 to 250,000 clones, 76% seen once. Sequencing was carried out using PBMCs. These receptors were taken from a man between 18 and 29 years old in good health and CMV-seronegative.

J is TRBJ2-3 and V is TRBV7-3; 8 bases are shared with TRBD1. The V and J ends lost 5 bases and 5 bases, in that order; junction bases with no gene match: 15. In germline, CDR1 is SGHTA, CDR2 FQGTGA. This CDR3 region has 17 residues. CDR3 loop: CASSRGQGLRSIDTQYF. For the CDR3, the DNA is TGTGCCAGCAGCCGAGGACAGGGTTTGAGGAGTATAGATACGCAGTATTTT. Full variable domain (outside the CDR3, taken from reference TRBV7-3 and TRBJ2-3): GAGVSQTPSNKVTEKGKYVELRCDPISGHTALYWYRQSLGQGPEFLIYFQGTGAADDSGLPNDRFFAVRPEGSVSTLKIQRTERGDSAVYLCASSRGQGLRSIDTQYFGPGTRLTVL.

This clone turned up a few times. V gene TRBV27 combines with J gene TRBJ2-7, with a weak D call TRBD2 (5 bases). The CDR3 has 16 amino acids. Trimming stripped 5 bases from V and 2 bases from J, with 19 bases between. In germline, CDR1 is MNHEY, CDR2 SMNVEV (reference sequence). For the CDR3, the DNA is TGTGCCAGCAGTCCGACTCAGAGCGTGAGGGCCTACGAGCAGTACTTC. Amino acid sequence: CASSPTQSVRAYEQYF.

Here the CDR3 reads CASRGSLSYEQYF. For the CDR3, the DNA is TGTGCCAGCAGAGGGAGTCTGTCCTACGAGCAGTACTTC. The rearrangement links TRBV6-5 to TRBJ2-7, with D tentatively TRBD2 (5 bases). The CDR3 loop spans 13 amino acids. The V and J ends lost 6 bases and 1 base respectively, with 10 bases between them. Germline V gives CDR1 MNHEY, CDR2 SVGAGI.

This clone occurred once. This chain links TRBV27 with TRBJ2-1; 11 positions agree with TRBD2. Losses at the gene ends were 5 bases for V and 7 bases for J; bases not matched to a gene: 7. Germline V CDR1 and CDR2: MNHEY, SMNVEV (reference sequence). The CDR3 contains 15 residues. CDR3 sequence: CASSIAGTSGNEQFF. CDR3 nucleotides: TGTGCCAGCAGTATCGCCGGGACTAGCGGAAATGAGCAGTTCTTC.

V gene TRBV2 combines with J gene TRBJ2-1, with a weak D call TRBD1 (5 bases). The CDR3 length is 16 residues. Germline CDR1 and CDR2: SNHLY and FYNNEI. V was cut by 7 bases and J by 3 bases, with 19 bases left in between. The CDR3 DNA reads TGTGCCAGCACCCACTGGGGCGACCAACGCTACAATGAGCAGTTCTTC. It translates to CASTHWGDQRYNEQFF.